The source of this T cell receptor (beta chain) is a study of CXCR3-negative and CXCR3-positive naive CD8 T cells. Study-wide points: Memory cells showed distinct TRBV-TRBJ patterns, while the two naive subsets matched. TRB CDR3s were more hydrophobic in CXCR3-positive than in CXCR3-negative naive cells. No difference in surface CD5 was seen between naive subsets, and TCR strength was inferred from TRB CDR3 properties.

Triplicate sorts, 300,000 cells apiece, were made for each CD8+ T cell subset. Preparation of TRB cDNA libraries relied on 5' RACE carrying UMI labels. TCRdb reprocessed the 5' RACE reads; each CDR3 protein has one entry and no DNA is given. The sample table sets out some 150,000 distinct CDR3 sequences. From germline, CDR1 is MGHDK and CDR2 SYGVNS. The CDR3 sequence is 16 residues long. As to this clonotype: Its target is unknown.

Sequencing was performed on naive CXCR3+ CD8+ T cells from blood. Subset described: CD45RO-CCR7+CD27+CD95- naive CD8+ T cells expressing CXCR3 (TNR3+). The chain recombines TRBV25-1 with TRBJ2-7. This receptor was obtained from a human donor in good health. Some clones in this sample may be carry-over from other donors' samples. The CDR3 reads CASSEYFSRSFYEQYF.